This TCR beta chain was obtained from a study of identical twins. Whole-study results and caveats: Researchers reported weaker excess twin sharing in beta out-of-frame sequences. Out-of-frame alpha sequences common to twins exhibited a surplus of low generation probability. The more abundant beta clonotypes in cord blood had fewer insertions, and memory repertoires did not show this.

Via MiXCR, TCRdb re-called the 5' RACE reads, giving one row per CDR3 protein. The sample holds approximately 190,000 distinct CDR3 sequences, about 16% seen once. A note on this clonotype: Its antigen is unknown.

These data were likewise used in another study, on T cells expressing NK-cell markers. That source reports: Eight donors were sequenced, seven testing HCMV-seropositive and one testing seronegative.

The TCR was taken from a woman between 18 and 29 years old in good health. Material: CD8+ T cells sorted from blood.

For the CDR3, the DNA is TGCGCCAGCAGCTCCGGGACGAACACTGAAGCTTTCTTT. Translated, it gives CASSSGTNTEAFF. J is TRBJ1-1 and V is TRBV5-1; TRBD1 might be the D (5 bases). Deletions cut 3 bases from V and 1 base from J, with 7 bases between. This CDR3 is built from 13 residues. Germline V gene data show CDR1 as SGHRS and CDR2 as YFSETQ.